The clone carrying this T cell receptor beta chain appeared a single time. Assay: immunoSEQ multiplex PCR; the TCRdb copy retains only in-frame clones and omits some. The repertoire includes about 51,000 clones, about 80% of them detected once, and roughly 9.1% sits in the top ten. CDR1 and CDR2 from the germline V gene are SGHTA and FQGNSA. The CDR3 consists of 15 residues. V was trimmed by 6 bases and J by 0 bases, leaving 12 bases between them. The data originate from a study of control samples from healthy donors and cancer patients. This chain uses TRBV7-2 with TRBJ1-5, with no clear D. Sequenced material: blood. The origin of this receptor is a man aged 65 to 79 in good health. CDR3 loop: CASSPSAHSNQPQHF. CDR3 bases: TGTGCCAGCAGTCCCAGTGCCCATAGCAATCAGCCCCAGCATTTT.